This is a list of T cell receptor beta chains from one sample in a study of human T cells and chemical hapten exposure. TCRdb redid the calling of the RACE reads with MiXCR, one entry per CDR3 protein. This sample has tens of thousands of distinct CDR3 sequences, with about 11% found just once. The specimen was whole blood, collected in connection with sensitization to the hapten diphenylcyclopropenone (DPC). These receptors were collected from a woman between 55 and 75 years old with alopecia areata. Some clones in this sample may be carry-over from other donors' samples. CDR3s include the opening cysteine and the closing phenylalanine or tryptophan. Each record gives: clone size, J gene, V gene, D gene, CDR3 DNA, CDR3 protein. A D gene is named only where the DNA matches it firmly. Only part of the rows carry a size: once, few, many, or a class if the clone is expanded.

many,TRBJ1-2,TRBV12-3/TRBV12-4,NA,TGTGCCAGCAGTTCGAGGACGAAGAACTATGGCTACACCTTC,CASSSRTKNYGYTF
many,TRBJ2-4,TRBV5-1,NA,TGCGCCAGCAGCTCTCAGGACATTCAGTACTTC,CASSSQDIQYF
many,TRBJ1-6,TRBV12-3/TRBV12-4,NA,TGTGCCAGCAGTTTCTTTACAGCAAGATCACCCCTCCACTTT,CASSFFTARSPLHF
few,TRBJ1-2,TRBV29-1,NA,TGCAGCGTTGATCTGGGCTACACCTTC,CSVDLGYTF
many,TRBJ1-3,TRBV12-3/TRBV12-4,NA,TGTGCCAGTTCGATCGGGTTGGACACCATATATTTT,CASSIGLDTIYF
NA,TRBJ2-5,TRBV5-1,TRBD2,TGCGCCAGCAGCTTGGGGACTAGCGTCGGAGAGACCCAGTACTTC,CASSLGTSVGETQYF
NA,TRBJ1-3,TRBV10-2,NA,TGCGCCAGCAGTGCCATCCTCAACACCATATATTTT,CASSAILNTIYF
many,TRBJ2-4,TRBV14,NA,TGTGCCAGCAGCCGAACTGGGCAGGGTGGGCTTCAGTACTTC,CASSRTGQGGLQYF
NA,TRBJ2-7,TRBV12-3/TRBV12-4,NA,TGTGCCAGCAGGCCAGCCGGGGTGAACTGGGGCGAGCAGTACTTC,CASRPAGVNWGEQYF
NA,TRBJ2-3,TRBV5-1,NA,TGCGCCAGCAGCTCCCCCGGGGATACGCAGTATTTT,CASSSPGDTQYF
NA,TRBJ2-5,TRBV4-2,NA,TGTGCCAGCAGCCAAGAACGTGGGGGCCAAGAGACCCAGTACTTC,CASSQERGGQETQYF
NA,TRBJ2-1,TRBV7-8,TRBD2,TGTGCCAGCAGCTATCAGCGGGGGGACAATGAGCAGTTCTTC,CASSYQRGDNEQFF
few,TRBJ1-5,TRBV29-1,NA,TGCAGCGTTGAAGGGGGAGGAAATCAGCCCCAGCATTTT,CSVEGGGNQPQHF
many,TRBJ2-1,TRBV6-4,NA,TGTGCCAGCAGTGACTCCGACGAAGCGGGCAATGAGCAGTTCTTC,CASSDSDEAGNEQFF
NA,TRBJ2-7,TRBV20-1,NA,TGCAGTGCTAGGCGACCAGGCTACGAGCAGTACTTC,CSARRPGYEQYF
many,TRBJ1-1,TRBV7-8,NA,TGTGCCAGCAGCTTAGCGGGACTGAACACTGAAGCTTTCTTT,CASSLAGLNTEAFF
NA,TRBJ1-4,TRBV14,NA,TGTGCCAGCAGCCAAGGGAACTCGGGGGAAAAACTGTTTTTT,CASSQGNSGEKLFF
many,TRBJ2-5,TRBV28,NA,TGTGCCAGCAGTGGGCCAGCTAAAGAGACCCAGTACTTC,CASSGPAKETQYF
NA,TRBJ2-5,TRBV7-9,NA,TGTGCCAGCAGCTCACAGAGGATGTACCAAGAGACCCAGTACTTC,CASSSQRMYQETQYF
many,TRBJ1-2,TRBV18,NA,TGTGCCAGCTCACCGGGCGGGGGCCGGGAATATAACTATGGCTACACCTTC,CASSPGGGREYNYGYTF
NA,TRBJ2-7,TRBV10-1,NA,TGCGCCAGACCCCAGAGGGGCCACGAGCAGTACTTC,CARPQRGHEQYF
many,TRBJ2-7,TRBV12-3/TRBV12-4,NA,TGTGCCAGCATGCTACAGGGCTCCTACGAGCAGTACTTC,CASMLQGSYEQYF
few,TRBJ1-2,TRBV10-3,NA,TGTGCCATCGGCAGGGTGGGCTATGGCTACACCTTC,CAIGRVGYGYTF